This TCR beta chain appears in the sequencing data of a study of CD8 T cells in ankylosing spondylitis. V was pared by 3 bases and J by 4 bases, with 9 bases of the junction left unmatched. The CDR3 totals 17 residues. Germline values: CDR1 SEHNR, CDR2 FQNEAQ (reference sequence). General observations from the study: What appeared characteristic of ankylosing spondylitis blood was a TCR beta motif of fewer than ten highly homologous variants. Disease-linked clones were reportedly significantly enriched in matched ankylosing spondylitis synovial fluid.

On this clonotype: Its antigen remains unidentified.

TCRdb analysed the 5' RACE reads with MiXCR anew, one entry per CDR3 protein. The table includes about 840,000 distinct CDR3 sequences, about 10% detected once. V is TRBV7-9 and J is TRBJ2-2, with 9 positions matching TRBD2. The TCR was taken from a male donor with ankylosing spondylitis. The specimen sequenced was blood, either unsorted or a sorted T cell fraction (not recorded which). The CDR3 nucleotides are TGTGCCAGCAGCTTGCCTAGCGGGAAGTGGGGCACCGGGGAGCTGTTTTTT. Protein sequence: CASSLPSGKWGTGELFF.